This T cell receptor (beta chain) derives from a study of T cells expressing NK-cell markers (dated by TCRdb to the early 2020s). Describing the broader study: TCR beta-chain repertoires were profiled in sorted CD3+CD56+NKG2C+, CD3+CD56+NKG2C- and CD3+CD56-NKG2C+ T-cell subsets from several donors. Sequencing of the libraries produced 2 x 150 bp reads on Illumina HiSeq 2000/2500, MiSeq or NextSeq. Among the eight sequenced donors, seven were HCMV-seropositive and one was HCMV-seronegative. Randomly selected healthy volunteers, three men and five women, were used as the eight sequenced donors.

The germline V gene (reference sequence) yields DFQATT for CDR1 and SNEGSKA for CDR2. From the cysteine up to the phenylalanine, the CDR3 has a length of 13 residues. Only the protein is on record. HCMV serostatus was determined by detecting HCMV-specific IgG in serum with a commercial ELISA kit. Ficoll density gradient centrifugation was used to isolate peripheral blood mononuclear cells from blood. TCRdb names Illumina HiSeq 2000 as the instrument used. 5'RACE template switching, by which a universal primer site and unique molecular identifiers were added, was used to make TCR beta cDNA libraries. Synthesis of cDNA was primed from the TCR beta constant segment and was followed by two consecutive PCR amplification steps. Concerning the study's data processing: MIGEC was used to demultiplex reads and group reads by UMI, and MiTCR was used to assemble and quantify clonotypes. Only TCR cDNA sequences supported by at least two reads were kept to exclude erroneous sequences. The tcR package was used for downstream repertoire analysis, and clonotypes were matched between fractions using CDR3 nucleotide sequence together with V segment. Antigen specificity was annotated against VDJdb with VDJmatch, allowing one amino acid substitution in CDR3. Based on TCRdb reprocessing of the reads, there is one entry per CDR3 protein sequence, and DNA is missing. TCRdb assigned the V and J calls; the authors' analysis was not used. Per the sample table, the count is roughly 160,000 distinct CDR3 sequences. Over 20% of the sample is taken by the ten largest.

Concerning this clonotype itself: This receptor's antigen is unknown.

What the research found in general, with its limitations: In more than 5 donors, the dominant CD3+CD56+NKG2C+ clonotypes ranked among the top 10 CD8+ clonotypes, making up roughly 1.0-8% of CD8+ T cells. Whether the expanded NKG2C-expressing T cell clones were specific for HCMV antigens remained unclear. Those dominant clonotypes were again the most abundant among CD3+CD56-NKG2C+ cells in a few donors, at roughly 25-60.1%.

The sequence came from a man aged 18 to 69 in good health. The material sequenced was blood T cells: a sorted CD56 or NKG2C T cell subset, CD4+ or CD8+ T cells, or bulk PBMC T cells (not recorded which). Rearrangement joined TRBV20-1 to TRBJ2-1. CDR3 reads: CSARKANYNEQFF.